Sequencing of this T cell receptor beta chain was carried out in a study of long-term antiretroviral therapy in people with HIV. To note about this clone: Its antigen is currently unknown.

Germline values: CDR1 SQVTM, CDR2 ANQGSEA. J lost 5 bases, V lost 2 bases, and 4 bases had no gene match. The CDR3 covers 13 residues. The assay used was immunoSEQ (version v3.0), run at survey level. A per-sample goal of roughly 40,000-55,000 T-cell genomes was targeted by sequencing. Clones were read by immunoSEQ multiplex PCR, and TCRdb kept only the in-frame ones, dropping some. Here the sample spans some 35,000 clones, 83% being singletons. Regarding the study as a whole: Repertoires from HIV showed CDR3 length ranges narrower than those of controls. Before ART, certain clones expanded, and these dominated the repertoire at all time points.

Specimen: unsorted PBMCs, collected 0.4 years before starting antiretroviral therapy. V gene TRBV29-1 combines with J gene TRBJ2-3; 7 nucleotides agree with TRBD2. The TCR comes from a man aged 18 to 29 with HIV. This CDR3 is CSVESQRGDTQYF. CDR3 bases: TGCAGCGTTGAATCCCAGCGGGGAGATACGCAGTATTTT.